The subject of this entry is one T cell receptor (beta chain). The data were taken from a study of CD8 T cells in Susac syndrome. Germline CDR1 and CDR2: KGHDR and SFDVKD. V lost 4 bases, J lost 4 bases, and 12 bases lay in between. CDR3 length equals 15 residues. A quantity of about 0.45 to 1 ug RNA underwent reverse transcription using random hexamers. MiXCR, applied by TCRdb to the immunoSEQ multiplex PCR reads, yields one record per CDR3 protein. The data show 100,000 to 150,000 distinct CDR3 sequences, approximately 95% seen once. The V gene is TRBV24-1, the J gene TRBJ2-2; no clear D gene. The sample comprised CD8+ T cells from PBMCs. This clonotype was sampled from a human donor with multiple sclerosis. The CDR3: CATSESAGSTGELFF. The CDR3 DNA is TGTGCCACCAGTGAATCAGCTGGGTCCACCGGGGAGCTGTTTTTT.